The 29 T cell receptor beta chains below were found in one sample sequenced in a study of cytomegalovirus exposure and HLA in healthy donors. Primers for the PCR totalled 60 Vbeta and 13 Jbeta. Generated by immunoSEQ multiplex PCR, the TCRdb table keeps only in-frame clones and is missing some. The table has roughly 170,000 clones, roughly 81% seen once; the top ten hold around 5%. The sample comprised PBMCs. The receptors originated from a girl under 18 in good health and CMV-seropositive.

This chain links TRBV11-1 with TRBJ2-7; the D gene is possibly TRBD1 (5 bases). CDR1 is SGHAT and CDR2 is FQDESV in the germline V gene (reference sequence). The V end was cut by 6 bases, the J end by 6 bases, with 9 bases between. The CDR3 spans 11 residues. This chain's CDR3 is CASSTGLEQYF. The CDR3 nucleotides are TGTGCCAGCAGTACAGGTCTCGAGCAGTACTTC. The full variable domain, its missing parts supplied by reference TRBV11-1 and TRBJ2-7, is EAEVAQSPRYKITEKSQAVAFWCDPISGHATLYWYRQILGQGPELLVQFQDESVVDDSQLPKDRFSAERLKGVDSTLKIQPAELGDSAMYLCASSTGLEQYFGPGTRLTVT.

This chain joins TRBV4-1 and TRBJ2-5, with 8 bases that match TRBD2. V was clipped by 0 bases and J by 5 bases; unmatched bases: 14. Looked up from germline, CDR1 is MGHRA and CDR2 is YSYEKL. This CDR3 contains 18 residues. CDR3 loop: CASSQEGQRGTRVETQYF. In DNA form, the CDR3 reads TGCGCCAGCAGCCAAGAAGGGCAGCGGGGGACCCGGGTGGAGACCCAGTACTTC.

This chain links TRBV19 with TRBJ1-2; maybe TRBD1 (5 bases). Germline V lookup: CDR1 LNHDA, CDR2 SQIVND (reference sequence). The CDR3 length is 15 residues. Trimming took 3 bases from V and 1 from J, leaving 12 bases between them. CDR3 DNA: TGTGCCAGTAGTATGCAGGGTGTCGTTAACTATGGCTACACCTTC. The encoded protein is CASSMQGVVNYGYTF.

The chain combines TRBV19 with TRBJ2-3; D possibly corresponds to TRBD1 (5 bases). There are 14 residues in the CDR3. The ends were cut back, 6 bases at V and 3 bases at J, with 13 bases in the middle. CDR1 is LNHDA, CDR2 SQIVND, per germline (reference sequence). DNA for the CDR3: TGTGCCAGTAGACCAGGGCAGGTTACAGATACGCAGTATTTT. Its translation: CASRPGQVTDTQYF.

The CDR3 DNA reads TGTGCCAGCAGTTACGGGACTATCGCTCAAGAGACCCAGTACTTC. It codes for CASSYGTIAQETQYF. The chain uses TRBV6-6 and TRBJ2-5; 7 nucleotides agree with TRBD2. Trimming took 2 bases from V and 2 from J; bases not matched to a gene: 5. CDR1 is MNHNY, CDR2 SVGAGI, per germline (reference sequence). This CDR3 region has 15 residues.

This chain uses TRBV28 with TRBJ2-2; TRBD2 is a possible D gene (6 bases). The length of the CDR3 is 14 residues. The V gene lost 8 bases and the J gene lost 5 bases, with 15 bases spanning the gap. Germline assignment: CDR1 MDHEN and CDR2 SYDVKM. CDR3 in amino acids: CASGVRGWTGELFF. The CDR3 DNA sequence: TGTGCCAGCGGGGTACGGGGGTGGACCGGGGAGCTGTTTTTT.

The rearrangement joins TRBV30 to TRBJ2-7; the D gene is possibly TRBD2 (5 bases). This CDR3 has 14 residues. Germline loops: CDR1 GTSNPN, CDR2 SVGIG (reference sequence). The V and J ends lost 3 bases and 2 bases respectively, with 14 bases between them. CDR3 region: CAWSPGFATYEQYF. CDR3 DNA sequence: TGTGCCTGGAGCCCGGGGTTCGCAACCTACGAGCAGTACTTC. Full variable domain (remainder filled in from reference TRBV30 and TRBJ2-7): SQTIHQWPATLVQPVGSPLSLECTVEGTSNPNLYWYRQAAGRGLQLLFYSVGIGQISSEVPQNLSASRPQDRQFILSSKKLLLSDSGFYLCAWSPGFATYEQYFGPGTRLTVT.

The chain employs TRBV5-5 and TRBJ1-6; 8 bases are a match to TRBD1. The germline V gene has CDR1 SGHKS and CDR2 YYEKEE (reference sequence). V shed 10 bases, J shed 10 bases, and the junction held 10 bases outside the gene matches. This CDR3 has 13 amino acids. CDR3 DNA sequence: TGTGCCGGCTCACAGGGGGTCGGCTCACCCCTCCACTTT. Amino acids: CAGSQGVGSPLHF.

This chain uses TRBV28 with TRBJ1-2, with a tentative D call TRBD1 (5 bases). Per germline, CDR1 MDHEN and CDR2 SYDVKM. The length of the CDR3 is 15 residues. The V end lost 3 bases, the J end lost 7 bases, and 18 bases lay between the germline ends. CDR3 nucleotides: TGTGCCAGCAGTTTCGAACAGGCGCGGGGAGGTGGCTACACCTTC. It yields the protein CASSFEQARGGGYTF.

CDR3 protein: CASSTGGAVFGYTF. The DNA of the CDR3 is TGTGCCAGCAGCACAGGGGGCGCAGTATTTGGCTACACCTTC. The V gene is TRBV7-9, the J gene TRBJ1-2; 9 bases agree with TRBD1. V lost 5 bases and J lost 7; bases outside the gene matches: 8. CDR3 length equals 14 residues. The germline gives CDR1 SEHNR, CDR2 FQNEAQ (reference sequence).

CDR3 loop: CASSELISGGSSYNEQFF. CDR3 coding DNA: TGTGCCAGCAGTGAATTGATTTCGGGGGGGAGCTCCTACAATGAGCAGTTCTTC. The rearrangement links TRBV2 to TRBJ2-1; TRBD2 agrees at 8 bases. Per germline, CDR1 SNHLY and CDR2 FYNNEI. The junction had 9 bases not matched to a gene; V was cut back by 2 bases and J by 0 bases. This CDR3 spans 18 amino acids.

The chain combines TRBV5-4 with TRBJ2-2; D unclear. Germline-derived CDR1 and CDR2 are SGHNT and YYREEE (reference sequence). Trimming took 9 bases from V and 7 from J, leaving 10 bases between them. CDR3 size: 11 residues. CDR3 region: CATLRGGELFF. CDR3 sequence (DNA): TGTGCCACCCTGAGAGGCGGGGAGCTGTTTTTT.

This chain joins TRBV29-1 and TRBJ2-7; 11 bases map to TRBD2. Germline V CDR1 and CDR2: SQVTM, ANQGSEA. J gave up 4 bases and V 5 bases, and 10 bases lay outside the gene matches. The CDR3 sequence is 15 residues long. CDR3 in amino acids: CSVKGRLAGRYEQYF. The CDR3 DNA sequence: TGCAGCGTTAAGGGGAGACTAGCGGGGAGATACGAGCAGTACTTC.

V usage is TRBV19 and J usage is TRBJ1-1; 9 positions match TRBD1. The V gene end was trimmed by 3 bases and the J gene end by 6 bases; junction bases not matched to a gene: 5. Germline V CDR1 and CDR2: LNHDA, SQIVND (reference sequence). The CDR3 has 14 amino acids. The CDR3 coding sequence is TGTGCCAGTAGTATTTCGGACAGGGGATCTGAAGCTTTCTTT. It is translated as CASSISDRGSEAFF. The full variable domain, in which reference TRBV19 and TRBJ1-1 provide the parts outside the CDR3, is DGGITQSPKYLFRKEGQNVTLSCEQNLNHDAMYWYRQDPGQGLRLIYYSQIVNDFQKGDIAEGYSVSREKKESFPLTVTSAQKNPTAFYLCASSISDRGSEAFFGQGTRLTVV.

The chain uses TRBV9 and TRBJ2-7; tentatively, D is TRBD1 (6 bases). The germline CDR1 and CDR2 sequences are SGDLS and YYNGEE. The CDR3 consists of 13 residues. The V gene lost 0 bases and the J gene lost 5 bases, with 9 bases spanning the gap. The DNA of the CDR3 is TGTGCCAGCAGCGTAGACAGGGAAAACGAGCAGTACTTC. Amino acid sequence: CASSVDRENEQYF.

The chain's CDR3 is CASSLSGGLNNEQFF. The DNA for the CDR3 is TGTGCCAGCAGCTTATCGGGGGGGCTCAACAATGAGCAGTTCTTC. The rearrangement uses TRBV9 and TRBJ2-1; 8 nucleotides line up with TRBD2. Germline V gives CDR1 SGDLS, CDR2 YYNGEE. The CDR3 is made up of 15 amino acids. The J segment lost 5 bases and the V segment lost 4 bases, leaving 8 bases of the junction unmatched.

In this sample, this clone turned up a few times. This chain joins TRBV6-5 and TRBJ2-7, with 7 bases that match TRBD1. V lost 2 bases and J lost 3; bases outside the gene matches: 4. The germline gives CDR1 MNHEY, CDR2 SVGAGI. The CDR3 contains 14 residues. CDR3 DNA sequence: TGTGCCAGCAGTTACCGGGACAGCAACTACGAGCAGTACTTC. Translated, it gives CASSYRDSNYEQYF.

V and J are TRBV4-1 and TRBJ2-7; 7 nucleotides line up with TRBD1. V lost 3 bases to trimming and J lost 6 bases; unmatched junction nucleotides: 14. Germline loops: CDR1 MGHRA, CDR2 YSYEKL. The CDR3 contains 16 residues. The CDR3 DNA reads TGCGCCAGCAGCCAGGCCGGGACAGCCATCGTCGGCGAGCAGTACTTC. It codes for CASSQAGTAIVGEQYF.

V usage is TRBV28 and J usage is TRBJ1-4; 11 bases line up with TRBD1. V was clipped by 6 bases and J by 8 bases; unmatched bases: 11. Germline CDR1 is MDHEN and CDR2 is SYDVKM. The length of the CDR3 is 16 residues. The CDR3 spells CASRQHLGTGGEKLFF. As DNA, the CDR3 is TGTGCCAGCAGGCAACATTTGGGGACAGGGGGGGAAAAACTGTTTTTT. The full variable domain, its missing parts supplied by reference TRBV28 and TRBJ1-4, is DVKVTQSSRYLVKRTGEKVFLECVQDMDHENMFWYRQDPGLGLRLIYFSYDVKMKEKGDIPEGYSVSREKKERFSLILESASTNQTSMYLCASRQHLGTGGEKLFFGSGTQLSVL.

The rearrangement joins TRBV6-5 to TRBJ2-5, with 10 nucleotides matching TRBD1. The J call is in doubt because the DNA end fits TRBJ2-7 better. This CDR3 comprises 13 residues. Looked up from germline, CDR1 is MNHEY and CDR2 is SVGAGI. The CDR3 region is CATSRTGGFEQYF. In DNA form, the CDR3 reads TGTGCCACCTCGCGGACAGGGGGTTTCGAGCAGTACTTC.

This chain connects TRBV19 to TRBJ2-3; no definite D call. This CDR3 spans 15 amino acids. V lost 3 bases to trimming and J lost 1 base, with 11 bases between them. Germline V gives CDR1 LNHDA, CDR2 SQIVND (reference sequence). CDR3 region: CASSISQVGTDTQYF. Written as DNA, the CDR3 is TGTGCCAGTAGTATTAGTCAGGTAGGCACAGATACGCAGTATTTT.

The chain carries TRBV5-1 and TRBJ1-1, with 9 bases identical to TRBD1. CDR3 length: 14 residues. V gave up 4 bases and J gave up 4 bases; unmatched junction bases: 5. The germline V gene encodes CDR1 SGHRS and CDR2 YFSETQ. CDR3 in DNA: TGCGCCAGCAGCCTCCCGACAGGGGGCACTGAAGCTTTCTTT. This codes for CASSLPTGGTEAFF. The variable domain in full, completed from reference TRBV5-1 and TRBJ1-1, reads KAGVTQTPRYLIKTRGQQVTLSCSPISGHRSVSWYQQTPGQGLQFLFEYFSETQRNKGNFPGRFSGRQFSNSRSEMNVSTLELGDSALYLCASSLPTGGTEAFFGQGTRLTVV.

Only one count was recorded for this clone. The rearrangement links TRBV2 to TRBJ2-1; TRBD2 aligns across 8 bases. Germline loops: CDR1 SNHLY, CDR2 FYNNEI. The CDR3 is 14 residues long. V gave up 4 bases and J gave up 4 bases; unmatched junction bases: 3. CDR3 nucleotides: TGTGCCAGCAGTGGAACGGGGGGGTACAATGAGCAGTTCTTC. Its protein product is CASSGTGGYNEQFF.

This chain joins TRBV7-9 and TRBJ1-4; D is perhaps TRBD1 (6 bases). Trimming took off 9 bases at V and 5 bases at J, with 16 bases between the two ends. This CDR3 has 14 amino acids. The germline V gene has CDR1 SEHNR and CDR2 FQNEAQ (reference sequence). The CDR3 DNA reads TGTGCCAGTACGACAGGCGCTAACAATGAAAAACTGTTTTTT. Translating it yields CASTTGANNEKLFF.

The rearrangement joins TRBV5-1 to TRBJ2-5, with 8 bases lining up with TRBD2. Trimming took 4 bases from V and 1 from J; bases not matched to a gene: 12. This CDR3 spans 17 amino acids. Germline V gene sequence: CDR1 SGHRS, CDR2 YFSETQ. The CDR3 bases are TGCGCCAGCAGCCGTCGGGGAACAGCGGGGGTCCAAGAGACCCAGTACTTC. It yields the protein CASSRRGTAGVQETQYF.

This clone was seen more than once but under ten times. V usage is TRBV4-2 and J usage is TRBJ2-4; weak D call: TRBD2 (7 bases). There are 15 residues in the CDR3. Trimming shortened V by 0 bases and J by 6 bases, and 12 bases separated the two germline ends. Germline CDR1 and CDR2: LGHNA and YNFKEQ. Written as DNA, the CDR3 is TGTGCCAGCAGCCAAGATGGGGGGGCGTCAAACATTCAGTACTTC. The encoded protein is CASSQDGGASNIQYF.

The chain joins TRBV19 to TRBJ1-5; TRBD1 might be the D (6 bases). Germline V gene lookup returns CDR1 LNHDA and CDR2 SQIVND (reference sequence). The CDR3 loop spans 13 amino acids. With 0 bases removed from V and 7 bases from J, the gap between germline ends came to 7 bases. The CDR3 DNA reads TGTGCCAGTAGTATAGATGGGGGCCAGCCCCAGCATTTT. Residues: CASSIDGGQPQHF. Full variable domain (remainder filled in from reference TRBV19 and TRBJ1-5): DGGITQSPKYLFRKEGQNVTLSCEQNLNHDAMYWYRQDPGQGLRLIYYSQIVNDFQKGDIAEGYSVSREKKESFPLTVTSAQKNPTAFYLCASSIDGGQPQHFGDGTRLSIL.

This clone was seen once. This rearrangement joins TRBV6-5 to TRBJ1-5; D gene unclear. Germline assignment: CDR1 MNHEY and CDR2 SVGAGI. The CDR3 runs 14 residues. The germline V and J ends were trimmed by 6 bases and 0 bases, with 9 bases remaining between them. In DNA, the CDR3 is TGTGCCAGCAGAAAAGCGGATAGCAATCAGCCCCAGCATTTT. Encoded protein: CASRKADSNQPQHF.

This clone has just one count. The chain uses TRBV5-5 and TRBJ1-1; no clear D. Per the germline V gene, CDR1 is SGHKS and CDR2 is YYEKEE (reference sequence). The CDR3 runs to 13 residues. V lost 0 bases and J lost 5, with 8 bases in between. The CDR3 reads CASSLGQMTEAFF. The DNA for the CDR3 is TGTGCCAGCAGCTTGGGTCAGATGACTGAAGCTTTCTTT.